What follows are 3 T cell receptor beta chains derived from one specimen sequenced in a study of cytomegalovirus exposure and HLA in healthy donors. The PCR used 60 Vbeta and 13 Jbeta primers. Clones were sequenced by immunoSEQ multiplex PCR, and TCRdb holds only the in-frame ones, with some missing. Here the sample spans 55,000 to 70,000 clones, around 82% being singletons. The source material was PBMCs. Receptors originate from a man aged 18 to 29 in good health and CMV-seropositive.

This clone appeared a few times. The rearrangement links TRBV2 to TRBJ2-1; possible D gene TRBD2, 6 bases. Trimming left V 10 bases short and J 13 bases short, with 23 bases between. In germline, CDR1 is SNHLY, CDR2 FYNNEI. The CDR3 has 13 amino acids. CDR3 sequence (DNA): TGTGCCATGGGGTCTAGCGACGTACCTAAACAGTTCTTC. This gives the protein CAMGSSDVPKQFF. Full variable domain (rest looked up from reference TRBV2 and TRBJ2-1): EPEVTQTPSHQVTQMGQEVILRCVPISNHLYFYWYRQILGQKVEFLVSFYNNEISEKSEIFDDQFSVERPDGSNFTLKIRSTKLEDSAMYFCAMGSSDVPKQFFGPGTRLTVL.

In its sample, this clone was seen many times. The rearrangement links TRBV6-1 to TRBJ2-1; the match to TRBD2 covers 9 bases. V shed 1 base and J 3 bases; nucleotides not matched to a gene: 1. CDR3 length equals 15 residues. Germline CDR1 MNHNS, CDR2 SASEGT. The CDR3 sequence is CASSEETSGYNEQFF. DNA for the CDR3: TGTGCCAGCAGTGAAGAGACTAGCGGCTACAATGAGCAGTTCTTC.

V gene TRBV10-3 combines with J gene TRBJ1-1; D gene ambiguous. The germline V gene has CDR1 ENHRY and CDR2 SYGVKD. The CDR3 consists of 14 residues. With 0 bases removed from V and 3 bases from J, the gap between germline ends came to 8 bases. As DNA, the CDR3 is TGTGCCATCAGTGAGTCCGGGTTCTACACTGAAGCTTTCTTT. Protein product: CAISESGFYTEAFF.